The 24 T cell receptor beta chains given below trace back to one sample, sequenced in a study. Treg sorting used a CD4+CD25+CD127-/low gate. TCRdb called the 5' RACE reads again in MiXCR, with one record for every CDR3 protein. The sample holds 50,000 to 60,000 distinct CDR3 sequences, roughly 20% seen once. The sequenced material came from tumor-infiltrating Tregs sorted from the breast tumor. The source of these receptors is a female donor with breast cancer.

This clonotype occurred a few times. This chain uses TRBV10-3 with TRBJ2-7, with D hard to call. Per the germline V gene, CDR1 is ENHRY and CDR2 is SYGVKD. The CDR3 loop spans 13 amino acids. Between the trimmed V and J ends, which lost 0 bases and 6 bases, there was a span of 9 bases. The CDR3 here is CAISESDWGEQYF. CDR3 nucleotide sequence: TGTGCCATCAGTGAGTCCGACTGGGGCGAGCAGTACTTC.

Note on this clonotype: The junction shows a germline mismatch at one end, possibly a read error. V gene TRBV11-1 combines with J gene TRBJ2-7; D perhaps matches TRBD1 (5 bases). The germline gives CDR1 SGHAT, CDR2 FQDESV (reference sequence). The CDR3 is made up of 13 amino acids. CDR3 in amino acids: CASSFIQGYEQDF. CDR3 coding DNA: TGTGCCAGCAGCTTCATCCAGGGATACGAGCAGGACTTC.

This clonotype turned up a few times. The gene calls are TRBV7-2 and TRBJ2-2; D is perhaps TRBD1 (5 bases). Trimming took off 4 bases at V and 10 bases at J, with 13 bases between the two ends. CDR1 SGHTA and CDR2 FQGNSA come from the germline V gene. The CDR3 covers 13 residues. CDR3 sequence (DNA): TGTGCCAGCAGCTCTTATAGGGGTGAGGAGCTGTTTTTT. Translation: CASSSYRGEELFF. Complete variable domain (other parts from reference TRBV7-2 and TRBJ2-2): GAGVSQSPSNKVTEKGKDVELRCDPISGHTALYWYRQSLGQGLEFLIYFQGNSAPDKSGLPSDRFSAERTGGSVSTLTIQRTQQEDSAVYLCASSSYRGEELFFGEGSRLTVL.

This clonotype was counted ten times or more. DNA for the CDR3: TGCGCCAGCAGCCCCCGGCCCGCGGGCACTGAAGCTTTCTTT. It encodes CASSPRPAGTEAFF. The gene calls are TRBV5-1 and TRBJ1-1; the D is unclear. V dropped 4 bases and J dropped 4 bases, with 14 bases sitting between them. In germline, CDR1 is SGHRS, CDR2 YFSETQ. This CDR3 is 14 amino acids long.

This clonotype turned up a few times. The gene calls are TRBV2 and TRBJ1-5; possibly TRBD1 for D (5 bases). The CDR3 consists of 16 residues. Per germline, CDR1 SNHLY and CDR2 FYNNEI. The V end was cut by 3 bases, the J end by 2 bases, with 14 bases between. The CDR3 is CASSDRWGTGNQPQHF. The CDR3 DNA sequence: TGTGCCAGCAGTGACCGGTGGGGGACGGGCAATCAGCCCCAGCATTTT.

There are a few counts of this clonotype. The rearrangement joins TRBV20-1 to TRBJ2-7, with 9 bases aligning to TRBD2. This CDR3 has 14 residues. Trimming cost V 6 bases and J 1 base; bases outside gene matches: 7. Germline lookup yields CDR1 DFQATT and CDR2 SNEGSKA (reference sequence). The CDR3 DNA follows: TGCAGTGCCACGCTAGCGGGACCGTCCTACGAGCAGTACTTC. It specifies CSATLAGPSYEQYF.

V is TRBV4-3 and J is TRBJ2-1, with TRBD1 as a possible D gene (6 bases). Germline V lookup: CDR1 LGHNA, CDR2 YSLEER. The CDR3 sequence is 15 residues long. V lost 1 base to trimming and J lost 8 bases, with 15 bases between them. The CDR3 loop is CASSQVLSRGDEQFF. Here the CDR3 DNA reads TGCGCCAGCAGCCAAGTTCTGAGCAGGGGAGATGAGCAGTTCTTC.

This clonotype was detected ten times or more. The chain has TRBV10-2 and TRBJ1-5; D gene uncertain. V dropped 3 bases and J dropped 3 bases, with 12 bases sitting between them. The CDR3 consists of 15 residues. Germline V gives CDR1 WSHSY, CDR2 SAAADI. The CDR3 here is CASSDRKQYNQPQHF. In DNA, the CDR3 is TGCGCCAGCAGTGACAGAAAACAGTACAATCAGCCCCAGCATTTT.

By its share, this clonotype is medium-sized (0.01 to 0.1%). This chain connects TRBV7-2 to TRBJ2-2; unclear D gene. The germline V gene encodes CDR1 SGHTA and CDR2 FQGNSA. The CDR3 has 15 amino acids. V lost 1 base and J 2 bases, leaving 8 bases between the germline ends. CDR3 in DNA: TGTGCCAGCAGCTTAGGGTTGACAAACACCGGGGAGCTGTTTTTT. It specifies CASSLGLTNTGELFF. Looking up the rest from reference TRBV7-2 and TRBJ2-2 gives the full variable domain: GAGVSQSPSNKVTEKGKDVELRCDPISGHTALYWYRQSLGQGLEFLIYFQGNSAPDKSGLPSDRFSAERTGGSVSTLTIQRTQQEDSAVYLCASSLGLTNTGELFFGEGSRLTVL.

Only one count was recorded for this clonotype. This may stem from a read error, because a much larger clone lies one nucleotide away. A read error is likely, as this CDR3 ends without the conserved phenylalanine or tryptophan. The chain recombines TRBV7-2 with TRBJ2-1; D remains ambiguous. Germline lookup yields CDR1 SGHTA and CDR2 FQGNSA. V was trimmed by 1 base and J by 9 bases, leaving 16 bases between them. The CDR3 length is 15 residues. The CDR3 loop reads CASSLVETSSGEQFL. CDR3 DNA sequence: TGTGCCAGCAGCTTAGTGGAAACCTCCTCTGGTGAGCAGTTCCTC.

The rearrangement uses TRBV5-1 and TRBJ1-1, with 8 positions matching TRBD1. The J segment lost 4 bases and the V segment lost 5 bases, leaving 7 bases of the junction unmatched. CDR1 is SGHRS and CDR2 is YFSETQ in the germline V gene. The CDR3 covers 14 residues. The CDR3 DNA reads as TGCGCCAGCAGTCAGGACAGGGTAACCACTGAAGCTTTCTTT. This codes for CASSQDRVTTEAFF.

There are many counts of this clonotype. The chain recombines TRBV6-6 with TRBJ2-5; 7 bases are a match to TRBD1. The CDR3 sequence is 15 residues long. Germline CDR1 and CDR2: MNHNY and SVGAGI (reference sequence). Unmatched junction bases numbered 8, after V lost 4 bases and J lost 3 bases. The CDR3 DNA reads TGTGCCAGCAGTTCCCGGCTAGGGGGCAAAGAGACCCAGTACTTC. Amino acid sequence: CASSSRLGGKETQYF.

The CDR3 protein is CASSSLGLAGETQYF. The CDR3 DNA reads TGTGCCAGCAGCTCCCTAGGACTAGCGGGAGAGACCCAGTACTTC. V is TRBV7-2 and J is TRBJ2-5; 11 bases are a match to TRBD2. V lost 4 bases to trimming and J lost 4 bases; unmatched junction nucleotides: 5. The CDR3 has 15 amino acids. Per germline, CDR1 SGHTA and CDR2 FQGNSA.

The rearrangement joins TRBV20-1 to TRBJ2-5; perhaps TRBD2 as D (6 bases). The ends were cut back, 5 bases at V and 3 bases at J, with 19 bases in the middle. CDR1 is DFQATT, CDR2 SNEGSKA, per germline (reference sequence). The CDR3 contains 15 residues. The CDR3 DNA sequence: TGCAGTGCTGTACCCCAACGACCTAGCGAAGAGACCCAGTACTTC. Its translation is CSAVPQRPSEETQYF.

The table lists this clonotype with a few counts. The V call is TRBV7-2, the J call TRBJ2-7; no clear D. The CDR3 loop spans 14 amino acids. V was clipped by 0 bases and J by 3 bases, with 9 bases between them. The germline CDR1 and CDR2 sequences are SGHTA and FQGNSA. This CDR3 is CASSLAFGIYEQYF. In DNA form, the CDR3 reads TGTGCCAGCAGCTTAGCGTTCGGAATCTACGAGCAGTACTTC.

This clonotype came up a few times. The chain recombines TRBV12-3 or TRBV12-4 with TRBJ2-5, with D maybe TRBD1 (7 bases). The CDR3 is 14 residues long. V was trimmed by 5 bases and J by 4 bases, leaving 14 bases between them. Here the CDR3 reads CASSIHQGGETQYF. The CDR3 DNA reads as TGTGCCAGCAGTATACACCAGGGGGGAGAGACCCAGTACTTC.

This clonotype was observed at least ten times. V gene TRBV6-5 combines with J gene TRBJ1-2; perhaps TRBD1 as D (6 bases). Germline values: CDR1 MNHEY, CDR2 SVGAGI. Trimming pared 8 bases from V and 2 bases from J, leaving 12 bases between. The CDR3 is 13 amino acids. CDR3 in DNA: TGTGCCAGCGGGGAGGACAGAAACTATGGCTACACCTTC. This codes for CASGEDRNYGYTF.

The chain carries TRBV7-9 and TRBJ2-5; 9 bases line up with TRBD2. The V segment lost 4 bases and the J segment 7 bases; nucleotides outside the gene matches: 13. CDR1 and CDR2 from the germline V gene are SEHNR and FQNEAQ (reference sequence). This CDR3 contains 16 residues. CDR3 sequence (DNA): TGTGCCAGCAGCTCCCTTGAGGCGGGGGGGTCGGGGACCCAGTACTTC. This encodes CASSSLEAGGSGTQYF. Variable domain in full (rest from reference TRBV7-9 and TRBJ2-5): DTGVSQNPRHKITKRGQNVTFRCDPISEHNRLYWYRQTLGQGPEFLTYFQNEAQLEKSRLLSDRFSAERPKGSFSTLEIQRTEQGDSAMYLCASSSLEAGGSGTQYFGPGTRLLVL.

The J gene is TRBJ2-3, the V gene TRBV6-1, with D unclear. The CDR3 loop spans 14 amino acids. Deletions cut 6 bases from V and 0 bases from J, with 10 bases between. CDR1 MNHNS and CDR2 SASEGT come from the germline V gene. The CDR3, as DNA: TGTGCCAGCAGATTGACAACAAGCACAGATACGCAGTATTTT. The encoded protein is CASRLTTSTDTQYF.

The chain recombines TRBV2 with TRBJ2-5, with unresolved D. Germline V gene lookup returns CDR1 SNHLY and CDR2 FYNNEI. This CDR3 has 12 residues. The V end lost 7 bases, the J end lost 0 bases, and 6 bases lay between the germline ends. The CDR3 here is CASTGDQETQYF. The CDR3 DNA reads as TGTGCCAGCACGGGTGACCAAGAGACCCAGTACTTC.

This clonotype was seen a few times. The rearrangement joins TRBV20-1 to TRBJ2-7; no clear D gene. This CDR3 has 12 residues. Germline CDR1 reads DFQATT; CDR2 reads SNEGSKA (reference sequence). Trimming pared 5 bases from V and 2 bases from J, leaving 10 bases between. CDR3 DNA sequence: TGCAGTGCTGCGGTGGGGACCTACGAGCAGTACTTC. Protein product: CSAAVGTYEQYF.

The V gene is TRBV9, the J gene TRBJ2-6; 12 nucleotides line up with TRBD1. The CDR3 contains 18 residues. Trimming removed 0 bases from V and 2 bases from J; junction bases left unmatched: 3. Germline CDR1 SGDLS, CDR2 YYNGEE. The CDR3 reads CASSVGGQGAAGANVLTF. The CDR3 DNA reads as TGTGCCAGCAGCGTAGGGGGACAGGGGGCTGCTGGGGCCAACGTCCTGACTTTC.

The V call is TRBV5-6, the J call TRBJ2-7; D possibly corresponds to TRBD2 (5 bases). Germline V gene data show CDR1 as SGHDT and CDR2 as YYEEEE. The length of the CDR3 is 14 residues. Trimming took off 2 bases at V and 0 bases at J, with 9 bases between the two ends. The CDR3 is CASSFLRGSYEQYF. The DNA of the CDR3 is TGTGCCAGCAGCTTTCTTCGGGGCTCCTACGAGCAGTACTTC.

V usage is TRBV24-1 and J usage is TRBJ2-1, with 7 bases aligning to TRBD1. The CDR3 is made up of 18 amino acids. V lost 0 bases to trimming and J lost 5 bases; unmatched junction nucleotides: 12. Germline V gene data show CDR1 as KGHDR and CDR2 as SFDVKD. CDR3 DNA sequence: TGTGCCACCAGTGATTTGGCCAACCGGGACAGTTATAACAATGAGCAGTTCTTC. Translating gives CATSDLANRDSYNNEQFF.